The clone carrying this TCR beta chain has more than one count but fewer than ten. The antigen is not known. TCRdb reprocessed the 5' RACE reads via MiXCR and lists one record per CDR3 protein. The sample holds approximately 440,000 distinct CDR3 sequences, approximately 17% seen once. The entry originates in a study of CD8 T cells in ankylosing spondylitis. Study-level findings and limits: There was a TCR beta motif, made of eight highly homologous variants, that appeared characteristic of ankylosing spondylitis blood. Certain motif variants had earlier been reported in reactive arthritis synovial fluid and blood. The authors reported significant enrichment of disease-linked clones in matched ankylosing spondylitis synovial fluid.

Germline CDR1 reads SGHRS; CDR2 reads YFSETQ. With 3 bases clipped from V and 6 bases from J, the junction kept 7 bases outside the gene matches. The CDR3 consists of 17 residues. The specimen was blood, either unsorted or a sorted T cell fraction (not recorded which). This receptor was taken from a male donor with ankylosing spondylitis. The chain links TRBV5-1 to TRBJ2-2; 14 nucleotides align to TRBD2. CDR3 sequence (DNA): TGCGCCAGCAGCTCGGGACTAGCGGGAGTCGGGGCCGGGGAGCTGTTTTTT. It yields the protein CASSSGLAGVGAGELFF. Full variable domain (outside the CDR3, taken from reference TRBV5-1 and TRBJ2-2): KAGVTQTPRYLIKTRGQQVTLSCSPISGHRSVSWYQQTPGQGLQFLFEYFSETQRNKGNFPGRFSGRQFSNSRSEMNVSTLELGDSALYLCASSSGLAGVGAGELFFGEGSRLTVL.